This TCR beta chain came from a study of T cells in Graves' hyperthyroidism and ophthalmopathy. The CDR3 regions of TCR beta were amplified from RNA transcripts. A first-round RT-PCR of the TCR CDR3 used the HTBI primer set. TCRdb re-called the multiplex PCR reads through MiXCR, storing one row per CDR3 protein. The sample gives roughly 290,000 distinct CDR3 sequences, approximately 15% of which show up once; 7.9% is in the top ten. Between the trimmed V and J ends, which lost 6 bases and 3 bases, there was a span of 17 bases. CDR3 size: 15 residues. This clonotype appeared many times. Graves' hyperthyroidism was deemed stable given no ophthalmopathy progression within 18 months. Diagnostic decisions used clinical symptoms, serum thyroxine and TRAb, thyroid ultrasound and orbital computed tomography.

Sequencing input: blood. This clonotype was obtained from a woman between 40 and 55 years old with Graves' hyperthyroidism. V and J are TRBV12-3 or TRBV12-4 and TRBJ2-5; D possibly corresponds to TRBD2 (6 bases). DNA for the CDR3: TGTGCCAGCAGCCCCCTTTGGGGGGAAAAAGAGACCCAGTACTTC. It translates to CASSPLWGEKETQYF.